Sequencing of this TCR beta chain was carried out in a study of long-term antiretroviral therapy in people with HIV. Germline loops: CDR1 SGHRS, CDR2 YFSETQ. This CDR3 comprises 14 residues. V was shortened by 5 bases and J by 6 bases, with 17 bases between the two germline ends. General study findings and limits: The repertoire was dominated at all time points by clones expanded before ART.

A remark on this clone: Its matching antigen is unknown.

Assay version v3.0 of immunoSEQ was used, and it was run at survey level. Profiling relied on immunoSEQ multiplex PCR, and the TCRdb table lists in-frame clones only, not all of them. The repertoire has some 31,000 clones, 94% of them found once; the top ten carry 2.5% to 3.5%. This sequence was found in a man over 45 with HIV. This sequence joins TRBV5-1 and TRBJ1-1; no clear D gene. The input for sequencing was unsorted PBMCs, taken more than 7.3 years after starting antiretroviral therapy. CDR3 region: CASSINGRSAEAFF. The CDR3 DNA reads TGCGCCAGCAGTATTAATGGTCGGAGCGCTGAAGCTTTCTTT.